Listed below are T cell receptor beta chains from one sample, sequenced in a study of naive and memory T cell subsets. TCRdb re-analysed the UMI-ligation and nested PCR reads in MiXCR, keeping a single row per CDR3 protein. The sample records some 150,000 distinct CDR3 sequences, about 17% being singletons. Sequenced: naive CD4+ T cells from blood. The source of these receptors is a human donor in good health. The CDR3 runs from the conserved cysteine through the conserved F or W. A D gene is named only where the DNA matches it firmly. Clone size appears in some rows only: once, few, many, or a class for an expanded clone.

CDR3,DNA,size,D,V,J
CASSPDLPRTDTQYF,TGTGCCAGCAGCCCGGACCTACCCCGCACAGATACGCAGTATTTT,few,-,TRBV7-2,TRBJ2-3
CASSLGSEGREQYF,TGCGCCAGCAGCTTGGGGTCAGAGGGACGCGAGCAGTACTTC,few,-,TRBV5-1,TRBJ2-7
CASSQGLAGSREQYF,TGTGCCAGCAGCCAAGGGCTAGCGGGTAGCAGGGAGCAGTACTTC,many,TRBD2,TRBV3-1,TRBJ2-7
CSARDLRGSDGNTIYF,TGCAGTGCTAGAGATTTAAGAGGGAGTGATGGAAACACCATATATTTT,many,-,TRBV20-1,TRBJ1-3
CASSYWAGGGTEAFF,TGTGCCAGCAGTTACTGGGCGGGGGGGGGCACTGAAGCTTTCTTT,-,-,TRBV6-5,TRBJ1-1
CASSRQGTNTEAFF,TGTGCCAGCAGCCGACAGGGAACGAACACTGAAGCTTTCTTT,few,TRBD1,TRBV12-3/TRBV12-4,TRBJ1-1
CASSLVVQGLYEQYF,TGTGCCAGCAGCTTAGTCGTCCAGGGACTCTACGAGCAGTACTTC,few,-,TRBV11-2,TRBJ2-7
CSVGDRTTYEQYF,TGCAGCGTTGGAGACAGGACCACCTACGAGCAGTACTTC,-,-,TRBV29-1,TRBJ2-7
CASSLRFGEQYF,TGTGCCAGCAGTCTTAGGTTTGGCGAGCAGTACTTC,many,-,TRBV27,TRBJ2-7
CASSLESGEQYF,TGCGCCAGCAGCTTGGAATCGGGCGAGCAGTACTTC,-,-,TRBV5-1,TRBJ2-7
CASSVGTATYEQYF,TGTGCCAGCAGCGTGGGGACAGCAACCTACGAGCAGTACTTC,-,TRBD1,TRBV9,TRBJ2-7
CASSPHVDIHEQFF,TGTGCCAGCAGCCCCCATGTTGATATCCATGAGCAGTTCTTC,-,-,TRBV5-5,TRBJ2-1
CASSLDSTDTQYF,TGCGCCAGCAGCTTGGACAGCACAGATACGCAGTATTTT,many,-,TRBV5-1,TRBJ2-3
CASSSSWGFTEAFF,TGTGCCAGCAGCTCTAGCTGGGGGTTCACTGAAGCTTTCTTT,-,-,TRBV5-4,TRBJ1-1
CSARAGAVYEQYF,TGCAGTGCTAGAGCCGGAGCGGTCTACGAGCAGTACTTC,-,-,TRBV20-1,TRBJ2-7
CASSPQGQDLYNEQFF,TGTGCCAGCAGCCCCCAAGGGCAGGACCTCTACAATGAGCAGTTCTTC,few,-,TRBV7-9,TRBJ2-1
CSAGSTGAMNTEAFF,TGCAGTGCTGGGTCGACAGGGGCCATGAACACTGAAGCTTTCTTT,-,TRBD1,TRBV20-1,TRBJ1-1